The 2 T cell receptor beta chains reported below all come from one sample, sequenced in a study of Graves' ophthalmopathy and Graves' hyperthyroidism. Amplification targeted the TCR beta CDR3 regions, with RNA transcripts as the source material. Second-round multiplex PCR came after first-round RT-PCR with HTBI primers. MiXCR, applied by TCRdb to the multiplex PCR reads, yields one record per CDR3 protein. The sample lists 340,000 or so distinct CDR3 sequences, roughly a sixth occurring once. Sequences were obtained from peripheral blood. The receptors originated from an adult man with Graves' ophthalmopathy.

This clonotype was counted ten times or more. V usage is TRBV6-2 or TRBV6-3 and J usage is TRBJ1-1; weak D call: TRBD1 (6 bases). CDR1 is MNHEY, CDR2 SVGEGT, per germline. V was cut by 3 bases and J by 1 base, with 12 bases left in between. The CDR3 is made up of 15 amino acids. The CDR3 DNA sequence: TGTGCCAGCAGTTATTGGGGGCTCTCGAACACTGAAGCTTTCTTT. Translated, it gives CASSYWGLSNTEAFF.

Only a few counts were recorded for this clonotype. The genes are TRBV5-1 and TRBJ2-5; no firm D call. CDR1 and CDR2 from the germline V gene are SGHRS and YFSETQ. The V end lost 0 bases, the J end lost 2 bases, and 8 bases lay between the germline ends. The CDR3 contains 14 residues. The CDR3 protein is CASSLGRKQETQYF. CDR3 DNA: TGCGCCAGCAGCTTGGGCCGAAAGCAAGAGACCCAGTACTTC.